This TCR beta chain was found in a study of T-cell reconstitution after alpha-beta-depleted transplantation in children. For TCRbeta, the library was prepared with unique molecular identifiers. One entry per CDR3 protein results from TCRdb running MiXCR on the PCR reads. The sample consists of about 260,000 distinct CDR3 sequences, 11% of them appearing once. Points from the study as a whole: Several hundred expanded graft clones reportedly supplied alpha-beta T cells about two months after transplant. Some patients' high day-60 TCRbeta diversity was traced to surviving recipient T cells and thymic progenitors.

In its sample, this clonotype was seen many times. The antigen is unknown. Trimming left V 5 bases short and J 0 bases short, with 14 bases between. The CDR3 spans 15 residues. Sequencing was performed on peripheral blood, taken 180 days after TCRalphabeta/CD19-depleted stem cell transplant. This receptor was obtained from a male patient between 2 and 10 years old who had a stem cell transplant for chronic granulomatous disease, so the T cells may come from the graft donor. V usage is TRBV12-3 or TRBV12-4 and J usage is TRBJ2-7; possibly TRBD2 for D (5 bases). The chain's CDR3 is CASSPSTTLSYEQYF. Written as DNA, the CDR3 is TGTGCCAGCAGTCCCTCGACTACCCTCTCCTACGAGCAGTACTTC.